The sequence of this TCR beta chain was determined in a study of shared T cell receptors in the human thymus. Sequencing used immunoSEQ multiplex PCR; TCRdb keeps in-frame clones, though not all of them. The sample carries some 700,000 clones, 70% to 90% recorded once. The CDR3 runs to 16 residues. Germline V gene data show CDR1 as MDHEN and CDR2 as SYDVKM. V was clipped by 2 bases and J by 5 bases; unmatched bases: 5. The same sample was also studied in work on human thymus T cells. Turning to that study: Corrective surgery for congenital heart defects was being performed on the healthy Finnish infants who were the donors. During corrective heart surgery, resections were taken, and the thymus tissue came from them. V and J gene usage appeared biased in thymic and blood repertoires. Related research found strongly overlapping thymic repertoires in unrelated individuals.

The chain joins TRBV28 to TRBJ2-1; TRBD2 agrees at 11 bases. The sequenced material came from thymocytes. This TCR derives from a boy under two years old with a congenital heart defect. The CDR3 spells CASSLVAGGPNNEQFF. The DNA for the CDR3 is TGTGCCAGCAGTTTAGTAGCGGGAGGGCCTAACAATGAGCAGTTCTTC.